This T cell receptor beta chain was found in a study of CD8+ T cells in alopecia areata (dated by TCRdb to 2016 to 2018). As for the study more broadly: The treated patients took part in an open-label pilot trial in which moderate-to-severe alopecia areata was treated with oral tofacitinib at 5 to 10 mg twice daily. Tofacitinib was administered for 6 to 18 months, and 6 months of follow-up off drug were then conducted to assess delayed response and recurrence. In treated patients, disease severity was measured using the SALT score, which gives the percentage of scalp surface area affected. To study T cell clonal expansion in alopecia areata, the researchers applied high-throughput TCRbeta sequencing to both the C3H/HeJ mouse model and human patients. Scalp tissue and sorted CD4+ and CD8+ peripheral blood T cells from patchy and totalis/universalis alopecia areata patients and from healthy controls were covered by human TCRbeta sequencing. Biopsies were taken from tofacitinib-treated patients at baseline and at 4 and 24 weeks of treatment, and a later scalp biopsy was taken in several of the tofacitinib-treated patients. Scalp clonality was compared across normal scalp (n=4), patchy alopecia areata scalp (n=8), and alopecia totalis/universalis scalp (n=8). The RNA source kit depended on sample type: the PAXgene miRNA kit for fixed scalp, the miRNeasy kit for PBMCs, and the RNeasy kit for mouse skin. TCRbeta CDR3 regions were amplified by immunoSEQ multiplex PCR with 35 Vbeta forward and 13 Jbeta reverse primers.

About this clone itself: The antigen it recognizes is unknown. Base quality data are lacking; no much larger clone is found one base away.

The library was made by the immunoSEQ multiplex PCR assay. For TCR sequencing, RNA was extracted from every sample and reverse transcribed into cDNA to serve as template. First-strand cDNA was synthesized with SuperScript III using a 2:1 mix of oligo-dT and random hexamers. A synthetic immune receptor repertoire was used to gauge amplification bias, and whatever bias remained was removed computationally. On the authors' methods: Raw reads were preprocessed to remove errors, and CDR3 was defined by IMGT conventions from the conserved cysteine to phenylalanine. To get clonality, Shannon entropy was normalized by log2 of the number of productive unique TCRs and the result was subtracted from 1. CD4 or CD8 identity of scalp clones was inferred by cross-referencing scalp TCRbeta sequences with sorted blood CD4 and CD8 repertoires. Held by TCRdb, this immuneACCESS table contains in-frame sequences only and omits some clones. Under half of the omission traces to an unresolved V gene where checked; the cause of the rest is unknown. Clonal size and the V and J genes are those of that table, whereas D and trimming came from the DNA. The sample data list 200,000 to 250,000 clones, and under 60% of these were observed just once. The top ten clones comprise roughly 1.6% of the sample.

Findings and caveats that apply to the study as a whole: Because the treated cohort was small and included a single nonresponder, larger studies are needed to assess links between baseline CD8+ expansion and response. Compared with normal scalp, lesional scalp, particularly in alopecia totalis/universalis, had higher clonality and more expanded CD8+ clones, which suggests antigenic drive. Tofacitinib significantly decreased scalp clonality and the number of expanded CD8+ clones among the top 100 scalp clones. Unlike mouse skin, which is dominated by gammadelta T cells, normal human skin has resident alphabeta T cells that are also sequenced, and this complicates analysis of the scalp TCR repertoire. During tofacitinib treatment, many expanded lesional clones stuck around in both scalp and blood, and this persistence may partly explain why relapse happens after treatment is stopped. TCR sequences shared between patients were less clear than in mice, possibly partly because of HLA diversity in the patient population.

Sample time point, as interpreted from the label and publication: more than three weeks on oral tofacitinib. The treatment or condition label here, explained by the study, means: oral pan-JAK inhibitor, 5-10 mg twice daily. Lesional scalp punch biopsies and peripheral blood were collected from alopecia areata patients. After PBMCs were isolated by density centrifugation and stained for CD3, CD4 and CD8, a FACSAria was used to sort CD4+ and CD8+ T cells. The trim is 4 bases for V and 7 bases for J, with a gap of 11 bases between the germline ends. CDR3 length: 12 amino acids, cysteine to phenylalanine. Just CDR3 DNA is preserved here, 36 bases in frame from base 1. Based on the germline V gene (reference sequence), the CDR1 and CDR2 sequences are SEHNR and FQNEAQ.

The starting material was CD4+ T cells sorted from blood, obtained at week 4, from a patient treated with tofacitinib. This sequence was found in a human donor with alopecia areata. The chain is made from TRBV7-9 and TRBJ2-7; the D gene lacks a confident call. The CDR3 reads CASSSMGREQYF. The DNA sequence reads TGTGCCAGCAGCTCCATGGGTCGGGAGCAGTACTTC.